This record covers a single T cell receptor (beta chain). Its antigen is still unknown. The PCR ran on 60 Vbeta and 13 Jbeta primers. Clones were sequenced by immunoSEQ multiplex PCR, and TCRdb holds only the in-frame ones, with some missing. The profile shows approximately 190,000 clones, 83% of them singletons. V was shortened by 2 bases and J by 0 bases, with 4 bases between the two germline ends. CDR3 size: 12 residues. Looked up from germline, CDR1 is GTSNPN and CDR2 is SVGIG (reference sequence). The sample originates from a study of cytomegalovirus exposure and HLA in healthy donors. Study-wide results and limits: The authors later linked a missense DCLRE1C variant to TCR beta V- and J-gene trimming.

The rearrangement links TRBV30 to TRBJ2-5; unclear D gene. Sequencing input: PBMCs. This sequence was found in a man between 40 and 49 years old in good health and CMV-seropositive. CDR3 nucleotide sequence: TGTGCCTGGAGTCAGTACCAAGAGACCCAGTACTTC. It is translated as CAWSQYQETQYF.